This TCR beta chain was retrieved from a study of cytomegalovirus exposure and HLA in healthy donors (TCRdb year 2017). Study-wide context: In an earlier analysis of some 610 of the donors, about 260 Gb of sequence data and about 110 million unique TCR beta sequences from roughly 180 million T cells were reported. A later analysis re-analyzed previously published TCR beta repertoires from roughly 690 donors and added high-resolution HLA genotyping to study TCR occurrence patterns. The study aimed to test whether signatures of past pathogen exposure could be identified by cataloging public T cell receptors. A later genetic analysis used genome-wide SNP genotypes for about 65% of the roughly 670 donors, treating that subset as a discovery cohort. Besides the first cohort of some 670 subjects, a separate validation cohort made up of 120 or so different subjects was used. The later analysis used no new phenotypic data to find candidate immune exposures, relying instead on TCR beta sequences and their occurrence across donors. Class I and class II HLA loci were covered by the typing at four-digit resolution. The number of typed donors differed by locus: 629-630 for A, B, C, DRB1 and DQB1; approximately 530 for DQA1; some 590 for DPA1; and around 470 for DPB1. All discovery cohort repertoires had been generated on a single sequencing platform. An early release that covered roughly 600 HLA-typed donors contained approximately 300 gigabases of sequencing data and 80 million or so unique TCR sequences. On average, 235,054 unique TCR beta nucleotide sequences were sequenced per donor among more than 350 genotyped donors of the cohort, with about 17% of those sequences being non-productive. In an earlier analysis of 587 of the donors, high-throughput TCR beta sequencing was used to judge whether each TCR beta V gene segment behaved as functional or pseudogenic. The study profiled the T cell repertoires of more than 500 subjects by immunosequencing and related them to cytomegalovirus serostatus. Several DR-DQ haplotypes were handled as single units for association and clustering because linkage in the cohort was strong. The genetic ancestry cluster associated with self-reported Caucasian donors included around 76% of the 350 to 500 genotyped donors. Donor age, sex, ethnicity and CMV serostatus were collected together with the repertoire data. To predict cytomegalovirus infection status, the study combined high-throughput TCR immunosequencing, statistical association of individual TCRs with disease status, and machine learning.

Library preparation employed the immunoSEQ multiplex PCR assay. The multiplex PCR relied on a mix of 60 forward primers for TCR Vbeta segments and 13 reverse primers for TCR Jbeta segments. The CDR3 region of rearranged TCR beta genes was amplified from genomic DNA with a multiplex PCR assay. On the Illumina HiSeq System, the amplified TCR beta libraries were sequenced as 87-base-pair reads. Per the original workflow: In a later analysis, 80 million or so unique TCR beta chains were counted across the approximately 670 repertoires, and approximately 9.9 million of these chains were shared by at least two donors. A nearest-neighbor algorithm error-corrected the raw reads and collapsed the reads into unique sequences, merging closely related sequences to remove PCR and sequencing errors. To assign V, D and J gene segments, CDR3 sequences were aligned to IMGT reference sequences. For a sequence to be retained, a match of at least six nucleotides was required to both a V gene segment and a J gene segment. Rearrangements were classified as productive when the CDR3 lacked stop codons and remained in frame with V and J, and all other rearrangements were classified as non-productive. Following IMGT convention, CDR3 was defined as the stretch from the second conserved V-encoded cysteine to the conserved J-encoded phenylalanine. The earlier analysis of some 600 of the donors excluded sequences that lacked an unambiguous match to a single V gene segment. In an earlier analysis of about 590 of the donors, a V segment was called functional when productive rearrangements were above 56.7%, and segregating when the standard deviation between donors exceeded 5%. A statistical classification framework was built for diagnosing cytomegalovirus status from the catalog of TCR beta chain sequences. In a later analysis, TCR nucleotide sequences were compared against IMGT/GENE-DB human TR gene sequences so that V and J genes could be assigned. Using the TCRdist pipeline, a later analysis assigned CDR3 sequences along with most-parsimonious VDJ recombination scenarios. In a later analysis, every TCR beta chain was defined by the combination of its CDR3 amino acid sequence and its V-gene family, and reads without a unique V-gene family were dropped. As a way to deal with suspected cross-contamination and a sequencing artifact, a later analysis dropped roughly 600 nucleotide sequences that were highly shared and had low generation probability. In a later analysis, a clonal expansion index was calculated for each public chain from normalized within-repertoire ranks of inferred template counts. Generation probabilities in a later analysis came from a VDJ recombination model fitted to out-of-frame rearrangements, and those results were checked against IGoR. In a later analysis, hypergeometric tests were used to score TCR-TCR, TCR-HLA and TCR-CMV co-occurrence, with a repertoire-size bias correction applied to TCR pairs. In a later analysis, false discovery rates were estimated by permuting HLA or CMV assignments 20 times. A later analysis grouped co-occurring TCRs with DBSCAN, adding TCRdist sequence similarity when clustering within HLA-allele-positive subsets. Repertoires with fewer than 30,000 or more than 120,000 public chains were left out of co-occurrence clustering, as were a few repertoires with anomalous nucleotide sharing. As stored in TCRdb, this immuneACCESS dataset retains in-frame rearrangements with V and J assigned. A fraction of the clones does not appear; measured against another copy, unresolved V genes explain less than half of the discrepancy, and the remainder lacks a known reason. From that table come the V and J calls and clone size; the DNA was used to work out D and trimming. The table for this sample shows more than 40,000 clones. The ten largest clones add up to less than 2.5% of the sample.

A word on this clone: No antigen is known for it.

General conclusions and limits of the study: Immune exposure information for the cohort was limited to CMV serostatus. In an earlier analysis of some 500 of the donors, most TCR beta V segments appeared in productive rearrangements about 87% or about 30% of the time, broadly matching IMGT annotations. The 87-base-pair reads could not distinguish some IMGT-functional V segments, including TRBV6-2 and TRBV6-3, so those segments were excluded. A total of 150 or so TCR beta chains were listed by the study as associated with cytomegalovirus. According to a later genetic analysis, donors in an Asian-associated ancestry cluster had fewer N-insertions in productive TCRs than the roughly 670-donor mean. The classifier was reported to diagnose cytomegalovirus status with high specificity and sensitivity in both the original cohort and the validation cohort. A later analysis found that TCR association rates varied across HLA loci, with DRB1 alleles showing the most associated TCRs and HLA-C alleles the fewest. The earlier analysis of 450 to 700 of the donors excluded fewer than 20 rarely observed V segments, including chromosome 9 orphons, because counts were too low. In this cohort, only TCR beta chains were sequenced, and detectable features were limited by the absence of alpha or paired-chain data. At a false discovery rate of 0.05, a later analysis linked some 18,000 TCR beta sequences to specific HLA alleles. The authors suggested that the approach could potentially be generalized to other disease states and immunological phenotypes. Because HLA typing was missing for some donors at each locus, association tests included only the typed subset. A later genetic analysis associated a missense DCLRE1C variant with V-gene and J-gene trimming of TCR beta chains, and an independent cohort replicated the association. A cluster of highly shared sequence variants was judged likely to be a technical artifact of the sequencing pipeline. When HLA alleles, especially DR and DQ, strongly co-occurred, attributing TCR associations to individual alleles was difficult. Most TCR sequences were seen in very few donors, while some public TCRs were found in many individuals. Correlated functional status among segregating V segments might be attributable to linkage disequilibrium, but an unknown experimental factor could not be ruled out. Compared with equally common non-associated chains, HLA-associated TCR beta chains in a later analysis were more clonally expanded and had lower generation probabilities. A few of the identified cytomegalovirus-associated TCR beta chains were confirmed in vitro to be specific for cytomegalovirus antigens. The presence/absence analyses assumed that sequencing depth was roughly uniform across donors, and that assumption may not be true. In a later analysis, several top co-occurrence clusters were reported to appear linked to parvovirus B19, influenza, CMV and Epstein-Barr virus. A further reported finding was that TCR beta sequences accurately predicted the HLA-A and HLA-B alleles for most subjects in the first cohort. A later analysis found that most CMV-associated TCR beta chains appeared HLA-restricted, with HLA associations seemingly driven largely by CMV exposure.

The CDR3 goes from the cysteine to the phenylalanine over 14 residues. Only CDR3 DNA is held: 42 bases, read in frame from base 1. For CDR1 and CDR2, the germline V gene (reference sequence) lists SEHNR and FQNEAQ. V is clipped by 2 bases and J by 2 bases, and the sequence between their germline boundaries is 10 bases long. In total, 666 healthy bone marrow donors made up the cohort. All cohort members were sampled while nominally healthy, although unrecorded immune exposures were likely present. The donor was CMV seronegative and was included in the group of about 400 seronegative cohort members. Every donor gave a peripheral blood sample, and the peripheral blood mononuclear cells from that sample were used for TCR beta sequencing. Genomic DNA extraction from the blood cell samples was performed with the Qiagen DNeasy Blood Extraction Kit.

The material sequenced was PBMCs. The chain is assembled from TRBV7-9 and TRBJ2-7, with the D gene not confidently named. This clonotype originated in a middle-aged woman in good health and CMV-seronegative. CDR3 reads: CASSLQAYAYEQYF. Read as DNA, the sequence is TGTGCCAGCAGCTTACAAGCATACGCCTACGAGCAGTACTTC.